This T cell receptor (beta chain) was sequenced in a study of T cell responses to AZD1222 COVID-19 vaccine. Study-level results: White British people made up most donors, females outnumbered males, and clonal diversity was possibly underestimated. Spike-wide coverage was observed for vaccine-associated CD4 TCRs, with dominant responses at 160-218 and 743-854. At study baseline, merely six AZD1222 recipients were seropositive.

As concerns this clone: Antigen: not known.

The CDR3 has 14 residues. Trimming took 4 bases from V and 1 from J, leaving 10 bases between them. Germline V gene sequence: CDR1 MNHEY, CDR2 SVGEGT. Measured with immunoSEQ multiplex PCR; TCRdb has only the in-frame clones, and not every one. Of nearly 110,000 clones in the sample, 80% to 90% were seen once. V and J are TRBV6-2 or TRBV6-3 and TRBJ1-1; D gene ambiguous. The TCR was taken from an adult in good health. This specimen consisted of peripheral blood, obtained on day 0 of AZD1222 vaccination. Here the CDR3 reads CASSLRERNTEAFF. Here the CDR3 DNA reads TGTGCCAGCAGTTTAAGGGAGAGGAACACTGAAGCTTTCTTT.